What follows describes a single T cell receptor (beta chain). The antigen it recognizes is unknown. No much larger clone is present one base from it, and per-base qualities are unavailable. The sample comes from a study of identical twins (dated by TCRdb to 2016 to 2017). At the level of the whole study: To test whether fetal clonotypes persist, the study used deep sequencing on TCR alpha and beta repertoires from monozygotic twins, unrelated adults of various ages, and cord blood. To rule out contamination, replicate twin experiments were performed at different times with different library preparation protocols.

Only healthy Caucasian donors were included. The twin cohort consisted of three pairs of female monozygotic twins, all aged about 18 to 29 years. Positive isolation kits from Invitrogen were used to isolate CD4+ and CD8+ T cell populations. Receptor amplification or capture employed 5' RACE. Sequencer: Illumina HiSeq 2000. A universal primer binding site was introduced by template switching, and a unique molecular identifier was present in the final cDNA, enabling accurate counting of TCR cDNA molecules. Specific primers in the conserved constant-segment region were used to synthesize first-strand cDNA for the TCR alpha and beta chains. To control for contamination, every cDNA library was double barcoded, receiving both a SMART-Mk sample barcode and Illumina barcodes. TruSeq adapter sequences along with Illumina sample barcodes were introduced in two successive PCR steps. Sequencing of the TCR alpha and beta cDNA libraries was done on the Illumina HiSeq platform using custom primers. On the authors' methods: Raw reads were processed with MiGEC to extract unique molecular identifiers, and MiXCR was used to determine CDR3 positions. Recombination models were inferred per individual with the repgenHMM and IGoR tools using an EM algorithm. Shared clonotypes were analyzed with the tcR package in R, and sharing was normalized by the product of cloneset sizes. To study raw recombination without the effects of thymic and clonal selection, out-of-frame nonproductive sequences were analyzed. TCRdb reprocessing: public reads trimmed at Q25 with fastp, clones called with MiXCR, in-frame beta chains kept. Rows merge per CDR3 protein into single entries with the most common DNA and genes. Clone size and V and J calls follow TCRdb, not the original study. The sample contains around 480,000 distinct CDR3 sequences, roughly an eighth of them found a single time. The ten largest clones take up approximately 0.98% of the sample.

Results the study describes overall, beyond this receptor: Fewer insertions were carried by abundant cord blood beta clonotypes; a weaker similar trend was observed in young adult naive repertoires, while no such trend was observed in memory repertoires. Conclusions relied on cross-sectional statistical analysis, since the same donors could not be followed over many years. Invariant T cells such as MAIT and iNKT could partly confound zero-insertion analyses, though diverse VJ usage argued against this for most clonotypes. In monozygotic twins, recombination models systematically underestimated out-of-frame TCR alpha sharing, but the models matched the sharing seen between unrelated individuals. In beta out-of-frame sequences, excess twin sharing was weaker, because having fewer shared sequences lowered the signal-to-noise ratio. Out-of-frame TCR alpha sequences shared between twins showed an excess of low generation-probability sequences compared with coincidental sharing between unrelated individuals.

V trim: 5 bases; J trim: 6 bases; unmatched bases: 13. The germline V gene (reference sequence) gives CDR1 as DFQATT and CDR2 as SNEGSKA. From its cysteine to its phenylalanine, the CDR3 spans 17 amino acids. Left in the record is the CDR3 DNA by itself, 51 bases read in frame from the first base. The data also belong to a second study, concerning yellow fever vaccine responses in identical twins. The second investigation adds: The T cell response to vaccination in identical twins was reported by the authors to appear partly convergent and partly personalized. Focusing on identical twins, the study followed the T cell clones that responded to the vaccine, and did so with precision.

The rearranged segments are TRBV20-1 and TRBJ2-1, and 13 junctional nucleotides match TRBD2. The receptor comes from a woman aged 18-29 years in good health. Sample: CD4+ T cells sorted from blood. The encoded CDR3 is CSAPGLAGTLRVNEQFF. The DNA sequence is given as TGCAGTGCTCCGGGACTAGCGGGGACCTTAAGGGTCAATGAGCAGTTCTTC.